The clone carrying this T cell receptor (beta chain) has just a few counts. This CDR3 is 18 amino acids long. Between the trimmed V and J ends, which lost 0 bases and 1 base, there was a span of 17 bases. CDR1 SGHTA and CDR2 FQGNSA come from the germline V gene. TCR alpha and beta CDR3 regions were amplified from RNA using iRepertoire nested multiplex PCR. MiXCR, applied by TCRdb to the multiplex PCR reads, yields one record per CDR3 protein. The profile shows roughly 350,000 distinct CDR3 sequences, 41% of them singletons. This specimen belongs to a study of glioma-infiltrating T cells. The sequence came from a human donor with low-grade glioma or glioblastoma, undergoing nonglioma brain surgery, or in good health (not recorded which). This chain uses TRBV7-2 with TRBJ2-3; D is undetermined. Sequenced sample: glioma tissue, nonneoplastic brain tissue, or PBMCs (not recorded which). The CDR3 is CASSLAGKERFGTDTQYF. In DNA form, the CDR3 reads TGTGCCAGCAGCTTAGCAGGGAAGGAGCGATTCGGCACAGATACGCAGTATTTT. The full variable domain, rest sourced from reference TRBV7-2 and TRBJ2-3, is GAGVSQSPSNKVTEKGKDVELRCDPISGHTALYWYRQSLGQGLEFLIYFQGNSAPDKSGLPSDRFSAERTGGSVSTLTIQRTQQEDSAVYLCASSLAGKERFGTDTQYFGPGTRLTVL.